The clone carrying this T cell receptor beta chain was seen more than once but under ten times. The antigen remains unidentified. The source of the sample is a study of identical twins. Broader study findings: Twins' surplus sharing was weaker for beta out-of-frame sequences. Shared out-of-frame alpha sequences (those common to twins) showed excess low generation probability. It was possible that invariant MAIT and iNKT cells partly confounded the zero-insertion analyses.

The CDR3 loop spans 15 amino acids. Per germline, CDR1 SGHVS and CDR2 FNYEAQ. Trimming cost V 1 base and J 5 bases, with 15 bases left between them. TCRdb passed the 5' RACE reads through MiXCR, listing each CDR3 protein once. Seen here are approximately 410,000 distinct CDR3 sequences, less than 20% observed once, and the top ten hold around 10%. The specimen was naive T cells sorted from blood. The TCR was taken from a man aged 50-60 years in good health. The genes are TRBV7-6 and TRBJ2-7; D possibly corresponds to TRBD2 (6 bases). CDR3 coding DNA: TGTGCCAGCAGCTTAGGGCCAGGAGGGTTCCACGAGCAGTACTTC. It yields the protein CASSLGPGGFHEQYF.